This T cell receptor (beta chain) was captured by sequencing in a study of shared clonotypes between healthy human individuals. Overall study: The cohort had a couple of women and three men, ages 18 to 49.

Over several immunoSEQ plates, each subset's genomic DNA was distributed in even portions. Assay used: immunoSEQ multiplex PCR; TCRdb lists only in-frame clones, some missing. This table holds around 1.1 million clones, about four fifths found once. CDR3 length: 13 amino acids. Germline V lookup: CDR1 KGHSH, CDR2 LQKENI. Trimming stripped 4 bases from V and 0 bases from J, with 3 bases between. This chain links TRBV18 with TRBJ1-4; D not resolved. This sequence was found in a man in his late teens or twenties in good health. Some clones in this sample may be carry-over from other donors' samples. Sequencing input: memory CD4+ T cells from PBMCs. Subset: CD45RA-negative fraction. The CDR3, as DNA: TGTGCCAGCTCACGCGCAACTAATGAAAAACTGTTTTTT. The encoded protein is CASSRATNEKLFF.